The rows below give T cell receptor beta chains drawn from one sample of a study of blood T cell repertoires in COVID-19. TCRdb's table, derived via immunoSEQ multiplex PCR, lists solely in-frame clones and lacks some. The sample lists more than 150,000 clones, more than 70% occurring once. The sequencing input was peripheral blood. The source of these receptors is a man in his fifties or sixties with active or convalescent COVID-19. The CDR3 runs from the conserved cysteine through the conserved F or W. Each record gives: V gene, J gene, CDR3 protein.

V: TRBV7-9; J: TRBJ1-3; CDR3: CASSLSRASGNTIYF
V: TRBV21-1; J: TRBJ2-2; CDR3: CASSKGSSGGESNTGELFF
V: TRBV4-3; J: TRBJ1-2; CDR3: CASSQERGLARVYGYTF
V: TRBV18; J: TRBJ2-1; CDR3: CASSPSGPSYNEQFF
V: TRBV5-1; J: TRBJ2-6; CDR3: CASSWGTGGLSGANVLTF
V: TRBV13; J: TRBJ2-1; CDR3: CASSLRDSNEQFF
V: TRBV4-2; J: TRBJ2-3; CDR3: CASSRNRDLSTDTQYF
V: TRBV19; J: TRBJ1-1; CDR3: CASSSRQNVNTEAFF
V: TRBV29-1; J: TRBJ2-5; CDR3: CSAGVAGGEETQYF
V: TRBV20-1; J: TRBJ2-5; CDR3: CSASELADRETQYF
V: TRBV30; J: TRBJ2-1; CDR3: CAWSALMDEQFF
V: TRBV7-9; J: TRBJ2-2; CDR3: CASSLKGGGPTGELFF
V: TRBV7-9; J: TRBJ1-6; CDR3: CASSHIRDRSSYNSPLHF